This passage covers 24 T cell receptor beta chains from one sample sequenced in a study of cytomegalovirus exposure and HLA in healthy donors. The PCR made use of 60 Vbeta and 13 Jbeta primers. Sequenced by immunoSEQ multiplex PCR; TCRdb stores in-frame clones only, minus some. The table for this sample gives 100,000 to 150,000 clones. Sequencing used PBMCs. Every receptor here comes from a young man in good health and CMV-seronegative.

The chain uses TRBV27 and TRBJ2-7; D might be TRBD2 (6 bases). The CDR3 sequence is 17 residues long. Trimming cost V 0 bases and J 3 bases, with 18 bases left between them. Germline values: CDR1 MNHEY, CDR2 SMNVEV (reference sequence). CDR3 amino acids: CASSLSVDGLKYYEQYF. CDR3 sequence (DNA): TGTGCCAGCAGTTTATCGGTCGACGGACTAAAATACTACGAGCAGTACTTC.

This chain connects TRBV6-1 to TRBJ1-2, with 8 bases aligning to TRBD1. Germline-derived CDR1 and CDR2 are MNHNS and SASEGT. The CDR3 length is 14 residues. J lost 5 bases, V lost 6 bases, and 8 bases had no gene match. The CDR3 protein is CASSGIGTGYGYTF. The DNA of the CDR3 is TGTGCCAGCAGCGGAATCGGGACAGGATATGGCTACACCTTC.

The chain recombines TRBV5-4 with TRBJ1-2; TRBD1 aligns across 8 bases. J was trimmed by 4 bases and V by 0 bases; bases with no gene match: 5. The CDR3 contains 15 residues. Germline loops: CDR1 SGHNT, CDR2 YYREEE (reference sequence). The CDR3 DNA sequence: TGTGCCAGCAGCTTGGTTGCAGACAGGGGCTATGGCTACACCTTC. It codes for CASSLVADRGYGYTF.

The CDR3: CASSVKTGGGGYTF. CDR3 DNA sequence: TGTGCCAGCAGTGTAAAGACAGGGGGCGGGGGCTACACCTTC. The chain has TRBV25-1 and TRBJ1-2; 10 positions match TRBD1. The CDR3 spans 14 residues. The V segment lost 4 bases and the J segment 8 bases; nucleotides outside the gene matches: 7. The germline V gene has CDR1 MGHDK and CDR2 SYGVNS.

The chain combines TRBV5-1 with TRBJ2-1, with D possibly being TRBD1 (6 bases). Trimming took off 4 bases at V and 0 bases at J, with 17 bases between the two ends. Germline V gives CDR1 SGHRS, CDR2 YFSETQ. The CDR3 loop spans 17 amino acids. Here the CDR3 reads CASSPRLGRGSYNEQFF. The CDR3 DNA is TGCGCCAGCAGCCCGCGGCTCGGCAGGGGCTCCTACAATGAGCAGTTCTTC. The complete variable domain, with remaining parts taken from reference TRBV5-1 and TRBJ2-1, reads KAGVTQTPRYLIKTRGQQVTLSCSPISGHRSVSWYQQTPGQGLQFLFEYFSETQRNKGNFPGRFSGRQFSNSRSEMNVSTLELGDSALYLCASSPRLGRGSYNEQFFGPGTRLTVL.

In DNA, the CDR3 is TGTGCCAGTGAGTCGAAAGAGCAGTACTTC. It codes for CASESKEQYF. The chain recombines TRBV2 with TRBJ2-7; D unresolved. Germline CDR1 is SNHLY and CDR2 is FYNNEI. CDR3 length equals 10 residues. V shed 9 bases and J shed 7 bases, with 10 bases lying between them.

The genes are TRBV18 and TRBJ1-2; no reliable D call. Per germline, CDR1 KGHSH and CDR2 LQKENI. This CDR3 spans 12 amino acids. Trimming removed 3 bases from V and 8 bases from J, with 10 bases in between. The CDR3 region is CASSPLRGGYTF. The CDR3 DNA reads TGTGCCAGCTCACCGCTCAGAGGCGGCTACACCTTC.

The chain has TRBV9 and TRBJ1-4; D gene unclear. The V end lost 0 bases, the J end lost 2 bases, and 8 bases lay between the germline ends. Germline lookup yields CDR1 SGDLS and CDR2 YYNGEE. This CDR3 region has 15 residues. The chain's CDR3 is CASSVGRGTNEKLFF. As DNA, the CDR3 is TGTGCCAGCAGCGTAGGCCGGGGTACTAATGAAAAACTGTTTTTT.

The CDR3 loop reads CASSSTRINEQFF. The CDR3 DNA sequence: TGTGCCAGCAGCTCCACTAGAATCAATGAGCAGTTCTTC. The J gene is TRBJ2-1, the V gene TRBV11-2; weak D call: TRBD2 (5 bases). With 4 bases removed from V and 6 bases from J, the gap between germline ends came to 10 bases. The CDR3 has 13 amino acids. The germline V gene encodes CDR1 SGHAT and CDR2 FQNNGV.

The DNA for the CDR3 is TGTGCCAGTAGTATCCACAGCGGGTTGAGCACAGATACGCAGTATTTT. Translated: CASSIHSGLSTDTQYF. The V gene is TRBV19, the J gene TRBJ2-3; D possibly corresponds to TRBD2 (6 bases). The V gene lost 3 bases and the J gene lost 0 bases, with 13 bases spanning the gap. In germline, CDR1 is LNHDA, CDR2 SQIVND (reference sequence). CDR3 length: 16 amino acids.

This sequence joins TRBV6-1 and TRBJ1-1; a weak D match, TRBD1 (5 bases). Trimming left V 4 bases short and J 6 bases short, with 12 bases between. The CDR3 is made up of 13 amino acids. From germline, CDR1 is MNHNS and CDR2 SASEGT. CDR3 in amino acids: CASSGTGFPEAFF. The CDR3 coding sequence is TGTGCCAGCAGTGGTACAGGTTTCCCTGAAGCTTTCTTT.

This chain connects TRBV19 to TRBJ1-4; D is unclear. The germline V and J ends were trimmed by 4 bases and 3 bases, with 6 bases remaining between them. CDR3 size: 13 residues. The germline V gene encodes CDR1 LNHDA and CDR2 SQIVND (reference sequence). CDR3 in amino acids: CASSTVPNEKLFF. CDR3 coding DNA: TGTGCCAGTAGTACGGTGCCTAATGAAAAACTGTTTTTT.

This chain uses TRBV7-9 with TRBJ1-2; tentatively, D is TRBD1 (6 bases). The CDR3 is 14 amino acids. The V gene's germline CDR1 is SEHNR and CDR2 FQNEAQ (reference sequence). V was trimmed by 7 bases and J by 2 bases, leaving 14 bases between them. CDR3 nucleotides: TGTGCCAGCACGAGTGTAGGGGGAAACTATGGCTACACCTTC. This codes for CASTSVGGNYGYTF.

The J gene is TRBJ2-7, the V gene TRBV2; perhaps TRBD2 as D (6 bases). The CDR3 has 14 amino acids. Trimming took 4 bases from V and 0 from J, leaving 10 bases between them. The germline V gene encodes CDR1 SNHLY and CDR2 FYNNEI. CDR3 protein: CASSGGTYSYEQYF. CDR3 sequence (DNA): TGTGCCAGCAGTGGCGGGACTTACTCCTACGAGCAGTACTTC.

The chain recombines TRBV5-5 with TRBJ2-5; D perhaps matches TRBD1 (6 bases). The germline CDR1 and CDR2 sequences are SGHKS and YYEKEE (reference sequence). CDR3 length: 15 residues. Trimming cost V 3 bases and J 2 bases, with 14 bases left between them. The CDR3 nucleotides read TGTGCCAGCAGCTCACTACAGGGATTGCAAGAGACCCAGTACTTC. Translating gives CASSSLQGLQETQYF. Drawing the rest from reference TRBV5-5 and TRBJ2-5, the complete variable domain is DAGVTQSPTHLIKTRGQQVTLRCSPISGHKSVSWYQQVLGQGPQFIFQYYEKEERGRGNFPDRFSARQFPNYSSELNVNALLLGDSALYLCASSSLQGLQETQYFGPGTRLLVL.

The CDR3: CASSRIQGNTEAFF. DNA for the CDR3: TGTGCCAGCAGCCGGATACAGGGGAACACTGAAGCTTTCTTT. V is TRBV14 and J is TRBJ1-1, with a tentative D call TRBD1 (6 bases). The ends were cut back, 4 bases at V and 1 base at J, with 10 bases in the middle. This CDR3 is built from 14 residues. Per the germline V gene, CDR1 is SGHDN and CDR2 is FVKESK. Filled out from reference TRBV14 and TRBJ1-1, the complete variable domain reads EAGVTQFPSHSVIEKGQTVTLRCDPISGHDNLYWYRRVMGKEIKFLLHFVKESKQDESGMPNNRFLAERTGGTYSTLKVQPAELEDSGVYFCASSRIQGNTEAFFGQGTRLTVV.

The CDR3 DNA reads TGTGCCAGCAGCCACGGACTAGAGGGATACAATGAGCAGTTCTTC. It is translated as CASSHGLEGYNEQFF. The chain has TRBV6-1 and TRBJ2-1, with TRBD2 matching 7 bases. The ends lost 6 bases at V and 4 bases at J; junction bases unmatched: 9. The V gene's germline CDR1 is MNHNS and CDR2 SASEGT. The CDR3 has 15 amino acids.

In the case of this clone: In the same sample, other DNA sequences code for this CDR3. The V and J genes are TRBV9 and TRBJ1-1; tentatively, D is TRBD1 (6 bases). Germline CDR1 and CDR2: SGDLS and YYNGEE. Deletions cut 3 bases from V and 7 bases from J, with 10 bases between. This CDR3 spans 12 amino acids. The CDR3 DNA is TGTGCCAGCAGCGCCCTGACAGGTGAAGCTTTCTTT. Amino acids: CASSALTGEAFF.

The chain joins TRBV2 to TRBJ1-5; weak D call: TRBD1 (5 bases). This CDR3 spans 14 amino acids. Trimming left V 5 bases short and J 3 bases short, with 11 bases between. CDR1 is SNHLY, CDR2 FYNNEI, per germline. The CDR3 loop reads CASSPDRNNQPQHF. The CDR3 DNA reads as TGTGCCAGCAGTCCCGACAGAAACAATCAGCCCCAGCATTTT.

This chain links TRBV5-1 with TRBJ2-7, with a possible D match to TRBD2 (5 bases). Per the germline V gene, CDR1 is SGHRS and CDR2 is YFSETQ. V gave up 0 bases and J gave up 4 bases, with 14 bases separating them. This CDR3 contains 15 residues. CDR3 loop: CASSLEQRQNYEQYF. As DNA, the CDR3 is TGCGCCAGCAGCTTGGAACAGCGGCAGAATTACGAGCAGTACTTC.

The chain joins TRBV25-1 to TRBJ2-2, with 10 bases that match TRBD1. Germline V gene sequence: CDR1 MGHDK, CDR2 SYGVNS. V lost 6 bases to trimming and J lost 2 bases; unmatched junction nucleotides: 12. The CDR3 has 18 residues. Here the CDR3 DNA reads TGTGCCAGCAGGAAGGCGGGACAGGGGTCCCAAAACACCGGGGAGCTGTTTTTT. It encodes CASRKAGQGSQNTGELFF.

The chain employs TRBV5-1 and TRBJ2-1; D remains unclear. CDR3 size: 13 residues. V was shortened by 0 bases and J by 7 bases, with 8 bases between the two germline ends. The germline gives CDR1 SGHRS, CDR2 YFSETQ. The CDR3 DNA is TGCGCCAGCAGCTTGGAGCCCGGGAATGAGCAGTTCTTC. It yields the protein CASSLEPGNEQFF.

J is TRBJ2-7 and V is TRBV7-9, with a weak D call TRBD2 (6 bases). Germline CDR1 reads SEHNR; CDR2 reads FQNEAQ (reference sequence). The V gene lost 6 bases and the J gene lost 4 bases, with 10 bases spanning the gap. The CDR3 loop spans 12 amino acids. The CDR3 spells CASSWGDYEQYF. In DNA form, the CDR3 reads TGTGCCAGCAGTTGGGGGGATTACGAGCAGTACTTC. Supplemented by reference TRBV7-9 and TRBJ2-7, the full variable domain reads DTGVSQNPRHKITKRGQNVTFRCDPISEHNRLYWYRQTLGQGPEFLTYFQNEAQLEKSRLLSDRFSAERPKGSFSTLEIQRTEQGDSAMYLCASSWGDYEQYFGPGTRLTVT.

The chain joins TRBV11-3 to TRBJ1-1; tentatively, D is TRBD1 (6 bases). Germline CDR1 SGHNT, CDR2 YENEEA. CDR3 length: 14 amino acids. V was clipped by 5 bases and J by 7 bases, with 17 bases between them. Here the CDR3 DNA reads TGTGCCAGCAGCCCGGGAGGGGGGGCTGGTGAAGCTTTCTTT. Translating gives CASSPGGGAGEAFF.